The rows below give T cell receptor beta chains drawn from one sample of a study. Via MiXCR, TCRdb re-called the 5' RACE reads, giving one row per CDR3 protein. The sample lists 45,000 to 60,000 distinct CDR3 sequences, around 24% occurring once. The sequenced sample consisted of tumor-infiltrating naive CD4+ T cells sorted from the breast tumor. Receptor source: a female donor with breast cancer. The CDR3 runs from the conserved cysteine through the conserved F or W. Each record gives: D gene, J gene, V gene, clone size, CDR3 protein, CDR3 DNA. A D gene is named only where the DNA matches it firmly. Expanded clones get a size class; other rows say once, few or many, or leave the size out.

d_gene: .; j_gene: TRBJ1-6; v_gene: TRBV12-3/TRBV12-4; abundance: few; CDR3aa: CASSTDWNSPLHF; CDR3nt: TGTGCCAGCAGCACTGATTGGAATTCACCCCTCCACTTT
d_gene: .; j_gene: TRBJ2-7; v_gene: TRBV10-2; abundance: few; CDR3aa: CASSGGWDEQYF; CDR3nt: TGCGCCAGCAGTGGGGGTTGGGACGAGCAGTACTTC
d_gene: .; j_gene: TRBJ2-7; v_gene: TRBV5-4; abundance: .; CDR3aa: CASSLEANEQYF; CDR3nt: TGTGCCAGCAGCTTGGAAGCTAACGAGCAGTACTTC
d_gene: .; j_gene: TRBJ2-2; v_gene: TRBV5-1; abundance: few; CDR3aa: CASSLGNTANTGELFF; CDR3nt: TGCGCCAGCAGCTTAGGGAACACAGCGAACACCGGGGAGCTGTTTTTT
d_gene: .; j_gene: TRBJ2-7; v_gene: TRBV7-2; abundance: many; CDR3aa: CASSLGPSSYEQYF; CDR3nt: TGTGCCAGCAGCTTAGGGCCCAGCTCCTACGAGCAGTACTTC
d_gene: .; j_gene: TRBJ2-7; v_gene: TRBV6-1; abundance: few; CDR3aa: CASRKPRGASEQYF; CDR3nt: TGTGCCAGCAGGAAACCTAGGGGGGCCTCCGAGCAGTACTTC
d_gene: .; j_gene: TRBJ1-2; v_gene: TRBV7-9; abundance: .; CDR3aa: CASSLGTFYGYTF; CDR3nt: TGTGCCAGCAGTCTCGGCACTTTCTATGGCTACACCTTC
d_gene: .; j_gene: TRBJ2-1; v_gene: TRBV20-1; abundance: .; CDR3aa: CSARRYGPYNEQFF; CDR3nt: TGCAGTGCTAGAAGGTACGGACCCTACAATGAGCAGTTCTTC
d_gene: .; j_gene: TRBJ1-1; v_gene: TRBV29-1; abundance: few; CDR3aa: CSVARQRNTEAFF; CDR3nt: TGCAGCGTTGCCCGACAGCGGAACACTGAAGCTTTCTTT
d_gene: .; j_gene: TRBJ1-2; v_gene: TRBV4-1; abundance: few; CDR3aa: CASSRDPVSGYTF; CDR3nt: TGCGCCAGCAGCCGGGATCCAGTGAGCGGCTACACCTTC
d_gene: TRBD2; j_gene: TRBJ2-3; v_gene: TRBV5-1; abundance: .; CDR3aa: CASTSTSGNVGTQYF; CDR3nt: TGCGCCAGCACTTCGACTAGCGGGAATGTTGGTACGCAGTATTTT
d_gene: .; j_gene: TRBJ1-5; v_gene: TRBV28; abundance: few; CDR3aa: CASSLGGIAPQHF; CDR3nt: TGTGCCAGCAGTTTGGGAGGGATTGCACCCCAGCATTTT
d_gene: .; j_gene: TRBJ2-6; v_gene: TRBV7-3; abundance: .; CDR3aa: CASSSSGRTGANVLTF; CDR3nt: TGTGCCAGCAGCTCTTCAGGGCGGACGGGGGCCAACGTCCTGACTTTC
d_gene: .; j_gene: TRBJ2-4; v_gene: TRBV5-4; abundance: few; CDR3aa: CASSPRASKNIQYF; CDR3nt: TGTGCCAGCAGCCCCCGGGCCTCCAAAAACATTCAGTACTTC
d_gene: TRBD1; j_gene: TRBJ1-1; v_gene: TRBV29-1; abundance: .; CDR3aa: CSVGTGRTEAFF; CDR3nt: TGCAGCGTGGGGACAGGGCGCACTGAAGCTTTCTTT
d_gene: .; j_gene: TRBJ2-7; v_gene: TRBV12-5; abundance: .; CDR3aa: CASGFVKEGQRVYEQYF; CDR3nt: TGTGCTAGTGGTTTTGTCAAGGAGGGACAGAGAGTCTACGAGCAGTACTTC